This T cell receptor (beta chain) was sequenced for a study of T cell responses to AZD1222 COVID-19 vaccine. The method was immunoSEQ multiplex PCR; TCRdb's version includes in-frame clones alone and lacks a portion of them. The profile covers fewer than 110,000 clones, with about 90% appearing a single time and more than 20% taken by the ten largest. CDR1 SGHTA and CDR2 FQGNSA come from the germline V gene. CDR3 length: 15 amino acids. V shed 3 bases and J 2 bases; nucleotides not matched to a gene: 1. General observations from the study: Spike-wide coverage was observed for vaccine-associated CD4 TCRs, with dominant responses at 160-218 and 743-854. The donor group comprised mostly white British people and more females; the analysis possibly underestimated clonal diversity. No day 14 peak samples; only post-peak repertoires were characterized.

Note on this clone: Its matching antigen is unknown.

This chain connects TRBV7-2 to TRBJ2-5; 12 bases match TRBD2. The receptor was isolated from an adult in good health. Material: peripheral blood, obtained on day 0 of AZD1222 vaccination. The CDR3 protein is CASSFGLAGQETQYF. The DNA for the CDR3 is TGTGCCAGCAGCTTCGGACTAGCGGGGCAAGAGACCCAGTACTTC.